This TCR beta chain was documented in a study of T cells in Graves' hyperthyroidism and ophthalmopathy. Whole-study findings and limits: The model made its ophthalmopathy prediction, and onset followed a median approximately 7 months later.

A word on this clonotype: Its antigen is still unknown.

If no ophthalmopathy progression occurred within 18 months, Graves' hyperthyroidism was stable. TCR beta CDR3 sequences were amplified from RNA transcripts. HTBI primers drove first-round RT-PCR of the TCR CDR3. TCRdb independently ran MiXCR on the multiplex PCR reads; one entry per CDR3 protein. The sample holds a few hundred thousand distinct CDR3 sequences, about 16% seen once. CDR1 and CDR2 from the germline V gene are SQVTM and ANQGSEA. Trimming stripped 4 bases from V and 5 bases from J, with 14 bases between. The CDR3 consists of 13 residues. This clonotype was sampled from a woman in her twenties or thirties with Graves' hyperthyroidism. Sequencing was performed on blood. The chain has TRBV29-1 and TRBJ2-5, with D perhaps matching TRBD1 or TRBD2 (5 bases each). The chain's CDR3 is CSVVLPGSETQYF. The DNA of the CDR3 is TGCAGCGTTGTACTTCCAGGGAGTGAGACCCAGTACTTC.